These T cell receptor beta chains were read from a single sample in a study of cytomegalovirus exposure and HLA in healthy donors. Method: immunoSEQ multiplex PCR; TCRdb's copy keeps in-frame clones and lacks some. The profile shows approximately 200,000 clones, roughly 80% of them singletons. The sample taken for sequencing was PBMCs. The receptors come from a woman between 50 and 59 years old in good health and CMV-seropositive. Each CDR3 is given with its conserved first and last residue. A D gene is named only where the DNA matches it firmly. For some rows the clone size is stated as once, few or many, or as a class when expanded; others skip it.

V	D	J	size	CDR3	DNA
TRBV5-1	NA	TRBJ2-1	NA	CASSLVPGSYNEQFF	TGCGCCAGCAGCTTGGTTCCAGGTTCCTACAATGAGCAGTTCTTC
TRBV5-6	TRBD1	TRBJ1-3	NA	CASSPGQGYTIYF	TGTGCCAGCAGCCCCGGACAGGGTTACACCATATATTTT
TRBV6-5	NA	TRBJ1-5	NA	CASSSNQGHTPQHF	TGTGCCAGCAGTTCGAATCAAGGACACACGCCCCAGCATTTT
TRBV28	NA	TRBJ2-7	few	CASTQGGAYEQYF	TGTGCCAGCACACAGGGAGGGGCCTACGAGCAGTACTTC
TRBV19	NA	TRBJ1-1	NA	CASSATQGPMNTEAFF	TGTGCCAGTAGTGCAACACAGGGACCTATGAACACTGAAGCTTTCTTT
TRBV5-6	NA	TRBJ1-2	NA	CASSLVGGNYGYTF	TGTGCCAGCAGCTTGGTGGGCGGGAACTATGGCTACACCTTC
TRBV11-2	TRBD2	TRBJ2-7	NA	CASSRDKTGLAGGNEQYF	TGTGCCAGCAGCCGAGACAAAACCGGACTAGCGGGAGGGAACGAGCAGTACTTC
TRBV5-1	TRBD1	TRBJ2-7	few	CASSWMDTGQGYEQYF	TGCGCCAGCAGCTGGATGGACACGGGACAGGGTTACGAGCAGTACTTC
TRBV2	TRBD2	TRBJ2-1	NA	CASRPGLDSDEQFF	TGTGCCAGCAGGCCGGGACTAGACTCGGATGAGCAGTTCTTC
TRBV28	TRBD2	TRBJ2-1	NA	CASSLGASGKDEQFF	TGTGCCAGCAGTTTAGGGGCTAGCGGGAAGGATGAGCAGTTCTTC
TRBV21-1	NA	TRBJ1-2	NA	CASPNSTANYGYTF	TGTGCCAGCCCGAACAGTACAGCTAACTATGGCTACACCTTC
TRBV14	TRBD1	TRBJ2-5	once	CASSHRLRDRETQYF	TGTGCCAGCAGCCACCGGCTCCGGGACAGGGAGACCCAGTACTTC
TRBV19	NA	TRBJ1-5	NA	CASRPLSGGEQPQHF	TGTGCCAGTCGTCCCCTTAGCGGGGGGGAGCAGCCCCAGCATTTT
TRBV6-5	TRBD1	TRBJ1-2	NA	CASSSAEGADYGYTF	TGTGCCAGCAGTTCTGCTGAGGGGGCAGACTATGGCTACACCTTC
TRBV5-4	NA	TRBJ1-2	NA	CASSTPTGPYGYTF	TGTGCCAGCAGCACCCCAACAGGGCCCTATGGCTACACCTTC
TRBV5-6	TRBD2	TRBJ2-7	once	CASSLGAGGLAKGSYEQYF	TGCGCCAGCAGCTTGGGGGCAGGTGGACTAGCGAAGGGCTCCTACGAGCAGTACTTC
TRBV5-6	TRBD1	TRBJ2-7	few	CASSLGDRGFYEQYF	TGTGCCAGCAGCTTGGGGGACAGGGGGTTCTACGAGCAGTACTTC
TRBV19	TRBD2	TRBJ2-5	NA	CASSLRSSGRARPTETQYF	TGTGCCAGTAGTCTCCGGTCTAGCGGGAGAGCCCGGCCCACGGAGACCCAGTACTTC
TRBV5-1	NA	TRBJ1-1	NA	CASRFKQGPNTEAFF	TGCGCCAGCAGATTTAAACAGGGCCCCAACACTGAAGCTTTCTTT
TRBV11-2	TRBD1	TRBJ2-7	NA	CASSSGTGGYEQYF	TGTGCCAGCAGCTCTGGGACAGGGGGCTACGAGCAGTACTTC
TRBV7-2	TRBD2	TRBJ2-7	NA	CASSLGPGLPTYEQYF	TGTGCCAGCAGCTTAGGTCCGGGACTACCAACCTACGAGCAGTACTTC
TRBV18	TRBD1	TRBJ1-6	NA	CASSRRDRDNSPLHF	TGTGCCAGCTCACGACGGGACAGGGATAATTCACCCCTCCACTTT
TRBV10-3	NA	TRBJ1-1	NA	CAISDSYTEAFF	TGTGCCATCAGTGACTCTTACACTGAAGCTTTCTTT
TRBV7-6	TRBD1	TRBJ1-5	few	CASSQDRDQPQHF	TGTGCCAGCAGCCAGGACAGGGATCAGCCCCAGCATTTT
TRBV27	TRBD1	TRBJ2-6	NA	CASPRSAGGESSGANGLTF	TGTGCCAGCCCCAGATCCGCAGGGGGCGAGAGCTCTGGGGCCAACGGCCTGACTTTC
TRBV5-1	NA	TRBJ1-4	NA	CASSLGAQSNEKLFF	TGCGCCAGCAGCTTGGGAGCGCAGTCTAATGAAAAACTGTTTTTT
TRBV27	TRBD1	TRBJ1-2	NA	CASSLSPGQGGHGYTF	TGTGCCAGCAGTTTATCCCCGGGACAGGGGGGTCATGGCTACACCTTC